This T cell receptor beta chain derives from a study of blood T cell repertoires in COVID-19. Study at large: Both acute and convalescent COVID-19 samples were obtained from the United States, Italy and Spain. T cells, B-cell-depleted T cells, or PBMCs supplied cDNA or gDNA.

Original handling: Estimation of nucleated cell counts relied on the amplification of reference gene primers. Clones were read by immunoSEQ multiplex PCR, and TCRdb kept only the in-frame ones, dropping some. D and trimming were read from the DNA, whereas the V and J calls and clone size are those reported in that table. The sample has 80,000 to 95,000 clones; 85% to 90% are singletons. V was pared by 5 bases and J by 6 bases, with 16 bases between. Germline assignment: CDR1 MNHEY and CDR2 SVGEGT. The CDR3 covers 14 residues. This sequence joins TRBV6-2 or TRBV6-3 and TRBJ1-1; maybe TRBD1 (6 bases). Specimen: peripheral blood. The receptor comes from a woman in her 70s with acute or convalescent COVID-19. The chain's CDR3 is CASSRKGVYPEAFF. In nucleotides, the CDR3 is TGTGCCAGCAGTCGCAAGGGGGTTTACCCTGAAGCTTTCTTT.